Each of the 31 T cell receptor beta chains below was sequenced from the same sample in a study of cytomegalovirus exposure and HLA in healthy donors. Repertoires were generated with immunoSEQ multiplex PCR, while TCRdb's copy carries only in-frame clones and drops some. The sample includes roughly 140,000 clones, roughly 89% seen only once; the top ten take around 3.2%. The sequenced sample was PBMCs. These TCRs come from a woman between 18 and 29 years old in good health and CMV-seropositive.

This chain links TRBV11-2 with TRBJ2-3, with D uncertain. Per the germline V gene, CDR1 is SGHAT and CDR2 is FQNNGV. The ends were cut back, 5 bases at V and 2 bases at J, with 8 bases in the middle. This CDR3 contains 13 residues. The CDR3 sequence is CASSLTLTDTQYF. In DNA, the CDR3 is TGTGCCAGCAGCCTAACGCTCACAGATACGCAGTATTTT. Full variable domain (missing parts from reference TRBV11-2 and TRBJ2-3): EAGVAQSPRYKIIEKRQSVAFWCNPISGHATLYWYQQILGQGPKLLIQFQNNGVVDDSQLPKDRFSAERLKGVDSTLKIQPAKLEDSAVYLCASSLTLTDTQYFGPGTRLTVL.

The chain is built from TRBV6-6 and TRBJ1-3, with 10 bases aligning to TRBD1. CDR1 is MNHNY, CDR2 SVGAGI, per germline (reference sequence). The length of the CDR3 is 16 residues. Here the CDR3 reads CATGTGVSSSGNTIYF. The CDR3 coding sequence is TGTGCTACCGGGACAGGGGTTTCCTCCTCTGGAAACACCATATATTTT.

The chain employs TRBV5-1 and TRBJ2-1; D is possibly TRBD2 (5 bases). This CDR3 spans 16 amino acids. CDR1 is SGHRS and CDR2 is YFSETQ in the germline V gene. V lost 7 bases, J lost 1 base, and 18 bases lay in between. The DNA for the CDR3 is TGCGCCAGCTACCCTTCTCGAGGGCTTTCCTACAATGAGCAGTTCTTC. Encoded protein: CASYPSRGLSYNEQFF.

The V and J genes are TRBV6-5 and TRBJ1-2; no clear D gene. Germline V gene data show CDR1 as MNHEY and CDR2 as SVGAGI. This CDR3 has 14 amino acids. Deletions cut 0 bases from V and 4 bases from J, with 9 bases between. The chain's CDR3 is CASSYSGLTYGYTF. Here the CDR3 DNA reads TGTGCCAGCAGTTACTCCGGTCTCACCTATGGCTACACCTTC.

V is TRBV9 and J is TRBJ2-1; tentative D call: TRBD2 (5 bases). The germline V and J ends were trimmed by 0 bases and 0 bases, with 10 bases remaining between them. Germline lookup yields CDR1 SGDLS and CDR2 YYNGEE. The CDR3 sequence is 16 residues long. The DNA for the CDR3 is TGTGCCAGCAGCGTAGGTATGGGGAGCTCCTACAATGAGCAGTTCTTC. As protein: CASSVGMGSSYNEQFF.

The V and J genes are TRBV27 and TRBJ2-1; TRBD2 matches 7 bases. CDR1 MNHEY and CDR2 SMNVEV come from the germline V gene (reference sequence). The CDR3 covers 16 residues. The V and J ends lost 3 bases and 6 bases, in that order; junction bases with no gene match: 11. The CDR3 loop reads CASSFWLAAKSNEQFF. The CDR3 coding sequence is TGTGCCAGCAGTTTTTGGCTAGCGGCAAAGAGCAATGAGCAGTTCTTC.

The V gene is TRBV19, the J gene TRBJ1-5; weak D call: TRBD1 (6 bases). This CDR3 has 14 amino acids. The ends were cut back, 3 bases at V and 3 bases at J, with 9 bases in the middle. The germline gives CDR1 LNHDA, CDR2 SQIVND (reference sequence). The CDR3 nucleotides are TGTGCCAGTAGTATGATGGGGGCCAATCAGCCCCAGCATTTT. Translation gives CASSMMGANQPQHF.

The genes are TRBV30 and TRBJ2-1, with TRBD1 matching 8 bases. J gave up 3 bases and V 1 base, and 5 bases lay outside the gene matches. The germline V gene has CDR1 GTSNPN and CDR2 SVGIG (reference sequence). The length of the CDR3 is 15 residues. This CDR3 is CAWSDKDRDYNEQFF. Here the CDR3 DNA reads TGTGCCTGGAGTGACAAGGACAGGGACTACAATGAGCAGTTCTTC.

This chain connects TRBV28 to TRBJ2-7; 8 positions agree with TRBD2. The CDR3 covers 16 residues. From germline, CDR1 is MDHEN and CDR2 SYDVKM. Trimming took 3 bases from V and 4 from J; bases not matched to a gene: 11. The CDR3 DNA reads as TGTGCCAGCAGTTTTTCCTCACTAGCGGCGAATTACGAGCAGTACTTC. It codes for CASSFSSLAANYEQYF.

The chain links TRBV30 to TRBJ2-3; 7 bases map to TRBD1. This CDR3 comprises 14 residues. V shed 0 bases, J shed 6 bases, and the junction held 6 bases outside the gene matches. Germline lookup yields CDR1 GTSNPN and CDR2 SVGIG (reference sequence). CDR3 sequence: CAWSVRDSSDTQYF. CDR3 DNA sequence: TGTGCCTGGAGTGTCCGGGACAGTTCTGATACGCAGTATTTT. The full variable domain, with the rest looked up from reference TRBV30 and TRBJ2-3, is SQTIHQWPATLVQPVGSPLSLECTVEGTSNPNLYWYRQAAGRGLQLLFYSVGIGQISSEVPQNLSASRPQDRQFILSSKKLLLSDSGFYLCAWSVRDSSDTQYFGPGTRLTVL.

This chain links TRBV27 with TRBJ1-1; D gene uncertain. CDR3 length: 14 amino acids. With 3 bases removed from V and 1 base from J, the gap between germline ends came to 9 bases. Germline assignment: CDR1 MNHEY and CDR2 SMNVEV (reference sequence). The CDR3 nucleotides read TGTGCCAGCAGTTTCCTTGCGGAGAACACTGAAGCTTTCTTT. Translation: CASSFLAENTEAFF.

The chain couples TRBV30 to TRBJ2-1; D is unresolved. Germline CDR1 is GTSNPN and CDR2 is SVGIG (reference sequence). Trimming pared 6 bases from V and 4 bases from J, leaving 19 bases between. The CDR3 consists of 15 residues. This chain's CDR3 is CACGGKLYLYNEQFF. CDR3 DNA: TGTGCCTGCGGCGGTAAACTCTACTTATACAATGAGCAGTTCTTC.

In the case of this clone: Other DNA sequences from this sample encode an identical CDR3 as well. This chain connects TRBV2 to TRBJ2-7; no definite D call. Germline-derived CDR1 and CDR2 are SNHLY and FYNNEI. Trimming shortened V by 3 bases and J by 3 bases, and 3 bases separated the two germline ends. This CDR3 is 11 amino acids long. Written as DNA, the CDR3 is TGTGCCAGCAGTGACCGCTACGAGCAGTACTTC. This translates into CASSDRYEQYF.

This clone was seen once. This chain connects TRBV18 to TRBJ2-1; tentatively, D is TRBD1 (5 bases). Trimming took off 0 bases at V and 1 base at J, with 13 bases between the two ends. This CDR3 has 17 residues. Germline assignment: CDR1 KGHSH and CDR2 LQKENI. The CDR3 sequence is CASSPPPGASSYNEQFF. The CDR3 DNA follows: TGTGCCAGCTCACCACCTCCTGGGGCAAGTTCCTACAATGAGCAGTTCTTC. The whole variable domain, remainder taken from reference TRBV18 and TRBJ2-1, is NAGVMQNPRHLVRRRGQEARLRCSPMKGHSHVYWYRQLPEEGLKFMVYLQKENIIDESGMPKERFSAEFPKEGPSILRIQQVVRGDSAAYFCASSPPPGASSYNEQFFGPGTRLTVL.

The rearrangement uses TRBV5-1 and TRBJ1-1; 10 bases line up with TRBD1. Germline V CDR1 and CDR2: SGHRS, YFSETQ. The V and J ends lost 4 bases and 3 bases, in that order; junction bases with no gene match: 6. This CDR3 is 15 amino acids long. DNA for the CDR3: TGCGCCAGCAGCGATACCGGGACAGGGGACACTGAAGCTTTCTTT. It codes for CASSDTGTGDTEAFF.

The chain has TRBV5-1 and TRBJ1-1; 9 nucleotides agree with TRBD1. Trimming at V came to 0 bases and at J to 3 bases, leaving 3 bases not matched to a gene. The length of the CDR3 is 15 residues. Germline-derived CDR1 and CDR2 are SGHRS and YFSETQ. The CDR3 DNA reads TGCGCCAGCAGCTTGGGGGGACAGGGTTACACTGAAGCTTTCTTT. This gives the protein CASSLGGQGYTEAFF.

The chain is built from TRBV19 and TRBJ1-2; a weak D match, TRBD1 (5 bases). The CDR3 sequence is 16 residues long. Germline CDR1 is LNHDA and CDR2 is SQIVND (reference sequence). The germline V and J ends were trimmed by 5 bases and 2 bases, with 18 bases remaining between them. Here the CDR3 reads CASSPRGHRGNYGYTF. In DNA form, the CDR3 reads TGTGCCAGTAGTCCTCGAGGACATCGGGGGAACTATGGCTACACCTTC.

The chain joins TRBV29-1 to TRBJ2-3; a weak D match, TRBD2 (5 bases). V gave up 1 base and J gave up 0 bases, with 11 bases separating them. Germline V gene data show CDR1 as SQVTM and CDR2 as ANQGSEA. This CDR3 spans 15 amino acids. The CDR3 sequence: CSVEGGRTSTDTQYF. As DNA, the CDR3 is TGCAGCGTTGAAGGTGGGCGGACTAGCACAGATACGCAGTATTTT.

The rearrangement links TRBV6-1 to TRBJ2-7; 9 bases align to TRBD1. Germline CDR1 is MNHNS and CDR2 is SASEGT. This CDR3 is 14 amino acids long. J was trimmed by 3 bases and V by 10 bases; bases with no gene match: 10. CDR3 nucleotides: TGTGCCACCCTAACAGGGGGCGTCGGCTACGAGCAGTACTTC. This encodes CATLTGGVGYEQYF.

This chain connects TRBV6-5 to TRBJ2-5; TRBD1 might be the D (5 bases). V was shortened by 4 bases and J by 5 bases, with 17 bases between the two germline ends. The CDR3 extends over 15 amino acids. Looked up from germline, CDR1 is MNHEY and CDR2 is SVGAGI. The CDR3, as DNA: TGTGCCAGCAGTTCCAGGGATGGTGGTCGGGAGACCCAGTACTTC. Protein sequence: CASSSRDGGRETQYF.

This chain joins TRBV11-3 and TRBJ2-7, with TRBD1 as a possible D gene (5 bases). From germline, CDR1 is SGHNT and CDR2 YENEEA. The V end lost 3 bases, the J end lost 1 base, and 10 bases lay between the germline ends. This CDR3 is built from 14 residues. For the CDR3, the DNA is TGTGCCAGCAGCTTGGGCAGGGCTTCCTACGAGCAGTACTTC. This codes for CASSLGRASYEQYF. The full variable domain, in which reference TRBV11-3 and TRBJ2-7 provide the parts outside the CDR3, is EAGVVQSPRYKIIEKKQPVAFWCNPISGHNTLYWYLQNLGQGPELLIRYENEEAVDDSQLPKDRFSAERLKGVDSTLKIQPAELGDSAVYLCASSLGRASYEQYFGPGTRLTVT.

J is TRBJ2-1 and V is TRBV11-2; no reliable D call. Germline lookup yields CDR1 SGHAT and CDR2 FQNNGV. CDR3 length: 14 residues. With 5 bases removed from V and 5 bases from J, the gap between germline ends came to 13 bases. As DNA, the CDR3 is TGTGCCAGCAGCCCACGTACAGTTCACAATGAGCAGTTCTTC. Translation gives CASSPRTVHNEQFF.

The V call is TRBV30, the J call TRBJ1-4, with 9 bases fitting TRBD1. J lost 7 bases, V lost 2 bases, and 5 bases had no gene match. The germline gives CDR1 GTSNPN, CDR2 SVGIG (reference sequence). This CDR3 is 14 amino acids long. CDR3 loop: CAWSSGTGREKLFF. The DNA of the CDR3 is TGTGCCTGGAGTTCCGGGACAGGGCGTGAAAAACTGTTTTTT.

This chain links TRBV5-1 with TRBJ2-7, with a possible D match to TRBD1 (6 bases). Per the germline V gene, CDR1 is SGHRS and CDR2 is YFSETQ. The CDR3 consists of 16 residues. V lost 1 base and J lost 0, with 14 bases in between. The CDR3 DNA sequence: TGCGCCAGCAGCTTGTCCTTCGACAGGACCTCCTACGAGCAGTACTTC. Its protein product is CASSLSFDRTSYEQYF. Drawing the rest from reference TRBV5-1 and TRBJ2-7, the complete variable domain is KAGVTQTPRYLIKTRGQQVTLSCSPISGHRSVSWYQQTPGQGLQFLFEYFSETQRNKGNFPGRFSGRQFSNSRSEMNVSTLELGDSALYLCASSLSFDRTSYEQYFGPGTRLTVT.

The rearrangement links TRBV29-1 to TRBJ1-4; D not resolved. This CDR3 spans 14 amino acids. The germline V gene encodes CDR1 SQVTM and CDR2 ANQGSEA. The V and J ends lost 1 base and 8 bases respectively, with 14 bases between them. The CDR3 DNA sequence: TGCAGCGTTGAAGGTGGGAGAGAATCGGAAAAACTGTTTTTT. This sequence encodes CSVEGGRESEKLFF.

The chain is built from TRBV28 and TRBJ2-2; a weak D match, TRBD2 (6 bases). Germline V gene sequence: CDR1 MDHEN, CDR2 SYDVKM. The ends were cut back, 7 bases at V and 4 bases at J, with 13 bases in the middle. This CDR3 contains 14 residues. CDR3 bases: TGTGCCAGCACCGCGCCCGGGGGCACCGGGGAGCTGTTTTTT. Its translation: CASTAPGGTGELFF. The full variable domain, in which reference TRBV28 and TRBJ2-2 provide the parts outside the CDR3, is DVKVTQSSRYLVKRTGEKVFLECVQDMDHENMFWYRQDPGLGLRLIYFSYDVKMKEKGDIPEGYSVSREKKERFSLILESASTNQTSMYLCASTAPGGTGELFFGEGSRLTVL.

The rearrangement uses TRBV15 and TRBJ2-7; 11 positions agree with TRBD1. This CDR3 region has 15 residues. The J segment lost 3 bases and the V segment lost 5 bases, leaving 6 bases of the junction unmatched. Germline-derived CDR1 and CDR2 are LNHNV and YYDKDF (reference sequence). This CDR3 reads CATSPRTGGFYEQYF. As DNA, the CDR3 is TGTGCCACCAGCCCACGGACAGGGGGCTTCTACGAGCAGTACTTC.

Only a few counts were recorded for this clone. The chain uses TRBV6-1 and TRBJ1-5, with D hard to call. V was shortened by 2 bases and J by 9 bases, with 8 bases between the two germline ends. CDR3 size: 12 residues. Germline lookup yields CDR1 MNHNS and CDR2 SASEGT. The CDR3, as DNA: TGTGCCAGCAGTGAAAGTAGTCGGCCCCAGCATTTT. Its translation: CASSESSRPQHF.

The rearrangement joins TRBV5-1 to TRBJ2-2, with TRBD1 matching 7 bases. With 0 bases clipped from V and 6 bases from J, the junction kept 5 bases outside the gene matches. This CDR3 has 15 residues. Germline V CDR1 and CDR2: SGHRS, YFSETQ. CDR3 region: CASSLALTGSGELFF. CDR3 sequence (DNA): TGCGCCAGCAGCTTGGCACTGACAGGGTCCGGGGAGCTGTTTTTT.

This clone is a singleton in its sample. J is TRBJ2-7 and V is TRBV19; the D gene is possibly TRBD1 (5 bases). V was clipped by 3 bases and J by 2 bases, with 14 bases between them. This CDR3 contains 15 residues. Germline CDR1 LNHDA, CDR2 SQIVND (reference sequence). CDR3 DNA: TGTGCCAGTAGTATGAAAACGACAGTTACCTACGAGCAGTACTTC. Amino acids: CASSMKTTVTYEQYF.

J is TRBJ1-4 and V is TRBV5-1; weak D call: TRBD1 (6 bases). Trimming stripped 0 bases from V and 8 bases from J, with 23 bases between. This CDR3 contains 18 residues. Germline V gene sequence: CDR1 SGHRS, CDR2 YFSETQ. In DNA form, the CDR3 reads TGCGCCAGCAGCTTGGGTACCCCAGGGGTACGTCGGCAAGAAAAACTGTTTTTT. Translated, it gives CASSLGTPGVRRQEKLFF.